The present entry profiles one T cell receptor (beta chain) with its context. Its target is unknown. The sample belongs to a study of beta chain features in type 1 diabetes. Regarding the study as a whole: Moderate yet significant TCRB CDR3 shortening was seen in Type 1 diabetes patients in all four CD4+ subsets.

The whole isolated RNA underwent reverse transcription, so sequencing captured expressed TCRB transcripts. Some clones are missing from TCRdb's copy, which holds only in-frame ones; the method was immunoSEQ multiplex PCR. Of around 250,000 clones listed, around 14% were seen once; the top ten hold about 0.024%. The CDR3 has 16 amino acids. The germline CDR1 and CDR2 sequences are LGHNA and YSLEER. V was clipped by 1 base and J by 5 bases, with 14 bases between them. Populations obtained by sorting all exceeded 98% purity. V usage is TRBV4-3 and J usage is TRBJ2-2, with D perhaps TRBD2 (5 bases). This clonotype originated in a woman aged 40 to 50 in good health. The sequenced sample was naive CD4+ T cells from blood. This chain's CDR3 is CASSQARVTPTGELFF. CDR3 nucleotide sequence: TGCGCCAGCAGCCAAGCGCGGGTTACCCCTACCGGGGAGCTGTTTTTT.